This T cell receptor (beta chain) comes out of a study of cytomegalovirus exposure and HLA in healthy donors. The study's findings and limits: Common viral pathogens (according to a later analysis) appeared linked to several of the most significant clusters. Immune exposure data for these donors was limited to CMV serostatus.

Germline lookup yields CDR1 ENHRY and CDR2 SYGVKD. The CDR3 is made up of 12 amino acids. J lost 10 bases, V lost 3 bases, and 3 bases had no gene match. Primers included in the PCR were 60 Vbeta and 13 Jbeta primers. Only in-frame clones appear in the TCRdb table, and some are missing; sequencing was by immunoSEQ multiplex PCR. The sample holds some 95,000 clones, over 55% seen once. Comments on this clone: Its antigen is unknown.

The chain links TRBV10-3 to TRBJ2-1, with TRBD2 matching 7 bases. The sequence came from a woman under 30 in good health and CMV-seropositive. Sequenced material: PBMCs. The CDR3 nucleotides read TGTGCCATCAGTGAATTGGGAGGGGAGCAGTTCTTC. This gives the protein CAISELGGEQFF.